Presented here are 8 T cell receptor beta chains from one specimen sequenced in a study of cytomegalovirus exposure and HLA in healthy donors. A multiplex PCR was run with 60 Vbeta primers and 13 Jbeta primers. Sequencing was performed with immunoSEQ multiplex PCR; in TCRdb, only in-frame clones are kept and a portion is missing. This sample has 120,000 or so clones; 81% occur once, and the top ten carry less than 2.5%. Sequencing used PBMCs. The receptor set was obtained from a woman in her 40s in good health and CMV-seronegative.

The V call is TRBV10-1, the J call TRBJ2-7; tentative D call: TRBD1 (5 bases). V gave up 2 bases and J gave up 7 bases, with 15 bases separating them. CDR3 length: 14 amino acids. Per germline, CDR1 WNHNN and CDR2 SYGVQD (reference sequence). CDR3 protein: CASSEKAGSGEQYF. The CDR3 bases are TGCGCCAGCAGTGAGAAGGCAGGGTCGGGTGAGCAGTACTTC.

The chain is built from TRBV7-3 and TRBJ2-1; 13 bases line up with TRBD2. This CDR3 is 15 amino acids long. V shed 4 bases and J 7 bases; nucleotides not matched to a gene: 4. Germline V gene data show CDR1 as SGHTA and CDR2 as FQGTGA. The chain's CDR3 is CASSSGLAGVNEQFF. In DNA form, the CDR3 reads TGTGCCAGCAGCTCAGGACTAGCGGGAGTGAATGAGCAGTTCTTC.

The chain links TRBV5-1 to TRBJ2-7, with TRBD1 as a possible D gene (5 bases). In germline, CDR1 is SGHRS, CDR2 YFSETQ. The CDR3 runs to 14 residues. The ends were cut back, 0 bases at V and 1 base at J, with 8 bases in the middle. Written as DNA, the CDR3 is TGCGCCAGCAGCTTGGTAGGGGAATCCTACGAGCAGTACTTC. Protein product: CASSLVGESYEQYF.

The chain employs TRBV5-1 and TRBJ1-5; 7 bases map to TRBD1. The CDR3 sequence is 14 residues long. In germline, CDR1 is SGHRS, CDR2 YFSETQ. Trimming at V came to 0 bases and at J to 5 bases, leaving 2 bases not matched to a gene. CDR3 nucleotides: TGCGCCAGCAGCTTGGGGACAGGATATCAGCCCCAGCATTTT. Translating it yields CASSLGTGYQPQHF.

This clone appeared a few times. CDR3 loop: CASSLDRGLGTQYF. In DNA form, the CDR3 reads TGTGCCAGCAGCTTAGATCGGGGTCTGGGGACCCAGTACTTC. The chain employs TRBV11-3 and TRBJ2-5; possibly TRBD2 for D (5 bases). The V gene lost 0 bases and the J gene lost 7 bases, with 12 bases spanning the gap. The germline V gene has CDR1 SGHNT and CDR2 YENEEA. The CDR3 runs to 14 residues. Filled out from reference TRBV11-3 and TRBJ2-5, the complete variable domain reads EAGVVQSPRYKIIEKKQPVAFWCNPISGHNTLYWYLQNLGQGPELLIRYENEEAVDDSQLPKDRFSAERLKGVDSTLKIQPAELGDSAVYLCASSLDRGLGTQYFGPGTRLLVL.

This clone turned up a few times. The gene calls are TRBV25-1 and TRBJ1-2; D gene uncertain. This CDR3 spans 14 amino acids. The V gene lost 1 base and the J gene lost 1 base, with 7 bases spanning the gap. Germline-derived CDR1 and CDR2 are MGHDK and SYGVNS. The CDR3 nucleotides read TGTGCCAGCAGTGAATTGGGGAGTAACTATGGCTACACCTTC. It encodes CASSELGSNYGYTF.

The CDR3 here is CASSPSDREGGNTIYF. CDR3 sequence (DNA): TGTGCCAGCAGCCCCTCGGACAGGGAAGGTGGAAACACCATATATTTT. This chain connects TRBV4-2 to TRBJ1-3; 8 bases line up with TRBD1. The germline V gene encodes CDR1 LGHNA and CDR2 YNFKEQ. The V gene end was trimmed by 4 bases and the J gene end by 3 bases; junction bases not matched to a gene: 8. The CDR3 contains 16 residues.

This clone was seen a handful of times. The chain has TRBV4-1 and TRBJ2-1; D might be TRBD2 (6 bases). This CDR3 region has 16 residues. The germline V and J ends were trimmed by 0 bases and 6 bases, with 15 bases remaining between them. From germline, CDR1 is MGHRA and CDR2 YSYEKL. The CDR3 sequence: CASSQDSAGRSNEQFF. DNA for the CDR3: TGCGCCAGCAGCCAAGACTCGGCAGGGAGGAGCAATGAGCAGTTCTTC.